A single sample is the source of the 26 T cell receptor beta chains below, sequenced in a study of blood T cell repertoires in COVID-19. The data were produced by immunoSEQ multiplex PCR, yet TCRdb's version contains in-frame clones alone and is incomplete. This repertoire shows about 200,000 clones, around three quarters found once; its top ten account for about 5.5%. Source material: peripheral blood. These receptors originate from a woman aged 70-85 years with acute or convalescent COVID-19.

As regards this clone: Other nucleotide sequences in the sample specify the same CDR3. This chain links TRBV5-1 with TRBJ2-7; D gene ambiguous. The CDR3 spans 14 residues. Trimming shortened V by 0 bases and J by 2 bases, and 9 bases separated the two germline ends. The germline V gene has CDR1 SGHRS and CDR2 YFSETQ. CDR3 protein: CASSLGQGPYEQYF. CDR3 nucleotides: TGCGCCAGCAGCTTGGGACAAGGTCCCTACGAGCAGTACTTC.

The chain recombines TRBV10-3 with TRBJ1-4; perhaps TRBD1 as D (5 bases). The CDR3 spans 15 residues. Trimming took 3 bases from V and 5 from J, leaving 13 bases between them. Germline V lookup: CDR1 ENHRY, CDR2 SYGVKD. The CDR3 DNA follows: TGTGCCATCAGTGACCTCGGGGGGGGGAATGAAAAACTGTTTTTT. The encoded protein is CAISDLGGGNEKLFF.

This chain joins TRBV13 and TRBJ1-3; D is unclear. Germline CDR1 is PRHDT and CDR2 is FYEKMQ (reference sequence). V lost 5 bases, J lost 1 base, and 3 bases lay in between. This CDR3 comprises 12 residues. CDR3: CASSVSGNTIYF. CDR3 nucleotides: TGTGCCAGCAGCGTATCTGGAAACACCATATATTTT.

This clone was seen just once. CDR3 in DNA: TGTGCCAGCAGTCTAGCGGGAGGGCCCGTCGGGGAGCTGTTTTTT. Translating it yields CASSLAGGPVGELFF. The J gene is TRBJ2-2, the V gene TRBV2; the match to TRBD2 covers 12 bases. V was pared by 5 bases and J by 7 bases, with 5 bases of the junction left unmatched. The germline gives CDR1 SNHLY, CDR2 FYNNEI. The CDR3 length is 15 residues.

The chain uses TRBV4-2 and TRBJ2-1; D perhaps matches TRBD2 (6 bases). V lost 5 bases to trimming and J lost 8 bases, with 22 bases between them. The CDR3 has 16 amino acids. Germline CDR1 and CDR2: LGHNA and YNFKEQ. CDR3 DNA: TGTGCCAGCAGCACTCCCCCTAGCGCCCAGGGACATGAGCAGTTCTTC. Translated, it gives CASSTPPSAQGHEQFF.

This rearrangement joins TRBV7-9 to TRBJ2-3, with D uncertain. Trimming pared 0 bases from V and 0 bases from J, leaving 7 bases between. Germline V gene sequence: CDR1 SEHNR, CDR2 FQNEAQ (reference sequence). The CDR3 spans 15 residues. The CDR3 DNA reads TGTGCCAGCAGCTTAGCGCAGATGAGCACAGATACGCAGTATTTT. This translates into CASSLAQMSTDTQYF.

This clone was detected only once. This chain uses TRBV6-5 with TRBJ1-2, with 7 bases that match TRBD1. Germline loops: CDR1 MNHEY, CDR2 SVGAGI. J gave up 9 bases and V 6 bases, and 10 bases lay outside the gene matches. The CDR3 contains 13 residues. CDR3 protein: CASREGAAVRYTF. The CDR3 region has the DNA TGTGCCAGCAGGGAGGGGGCTGCTGTGCGCTACACCTTC.

The chain links TRBV2 to TRBJ2-3; a weak D match, TRBD2 (5 bases). This CDR3 is 14 amino acids long. The germline V and J ends were trimmed by 5 bases and 5 bases, with 14 bases remaining between them. Germline V gene sequence: CDR1 SNHLY, CDR2 FYNNEI. CDR3 in DNA: TGTGCCAGCAGTTACAGCGGTGGTAAAGATACGCAGTATTTT. This translates into CASSYSGGKDTQYF.

This chain joins TRBV29-1 and TRBJ2-5, with a weak D call TRBD1 (5 bases). This CDR3 contains 13 residues. V was shortened by 7 bases and J by 3 bases, with 15 bases between the two germline ends. Germline V gene data show CDR1 as SQVTM and CDR2 as ANQGSEA. CDR3 in amino acids: CSAWTIPEETQYF. The CDR3 bases are TGCAGCGCCTGGACAATCCCCGAAGAGACCCAGTACTTC.

This clone turned up a few times. The rearrangement joins TRBV29-1 to TRBJ2-1, with a tentative D call TRBD1 (6 bases). V was clipped by 1 base and J by 9 bases, with 16 bases between them. This CDR3 contains 14 residues. Germline CDR1 SQVTM, CDR2 ANQGSEA. CDR3 sequence: CSVEGQGSRGEQFF. The CDR3 DNA sequence: TGCAGCGTTGAAGGTCAGGGGAGCCGGGGTGAGCAGTTCTTC.

The chain links TRBV7-9 to TRBJ2-5, with D perhaps matching TRBD1 (6 bases). CDR3 length: 14 residues. The germline V and J ends were trimmed by 2 bases and 2 bases, with 9 bases remaining between them. Per germline, CDR1 SEHNR and CDR2 FQNEAQ (reference sequence). CDR3 sequence (DNA): TGTGCCAGCAGCTTAACAGGGTTACAAGAGACCCAGTACTTC. Amino acids: CASSLTGLQETQYF.

The chain is built from TRBV27 and TRBJ2-1, with 9 bases fitting TRBD1. Trimming took 1 base from V and 3 from J; bases not matched to a gene: 1. The length of the CDR3 is 15 residues. The germline V gene encodes CDR1 MNHEY and CDR2 SMNVEV (reference sequence). The CDR3 DNA follows: TGTGCCAGCAGTTTATGGGGACAGGGCTACAATGAGCAGTTCTTC. It yields the protein CASSLWGQGYNEQFF.

V gene TRBV4-2 combines with J gene TRBJ1-2; D is ambiguous. The CDR3 extends over 18 amino acids. Trimming removed 0 bases from V and 4 bases from J, with 21 bases in between. CDR1 LGHNA and CDR2 YNFKEQ come from the germline V gene. DNA of the CDR3: TGTGCCAGCAGCCAAGAGGGTATACAAGGAGGAGAGCTCTATGGCTACACCTTC. Its protein is CASSQEGIQGGELYGYTF.

This rearrangement joins TRBV2 to TRBJ2-3, with D perhaps TRBD1 (6 bases). Deletions cut 5 bases from V and 3 bases from J, with 15 bases between. Germline V gives CDR1 SNHLY, CDR2 FYNNEI. CDR3 size: 15 residues. CDR3 bases: TGTGCCAGCAGTAAATCAGGGGATGGAACAGATACGCAGTATTTT. This gives the protein CASSKSGDGTDTQYF.

This clone was found a few times. CDR3: CASSRTGTGGNTIYF. Here the CDR3 DNA reads TGTGCCAGCAGCCGTACCGGGACAGGTGGAAACACCATATATTTT. This rearrangement joins TRBV6-5 to TRBJ1-3; 8 bases match TRBD1. Germline V gene data show CDR1 as MNHEY and CDR2 as SVGAGI. The ends lost 6 bases at V and 3 bases at J; junction bases unmatched: 7. CDR3 size: 15 residues.

The chain combines TRBV12-3 or TRBV12-4 with TRBJ1-5; D remains ambiguous. This CDR3 is 13 amino acids long. V gave up 2 bases and J gave up 9 bases, with 11 bases separating them. CDR3 amino acids: CASSLTAKGPQHF. The CDR3 DNA reads TGTGCCAGCAGTTTAACAGCCAAAGGGCCCCAGCATTTT.

The CDR3 region has the DNA TGTGCCAGCTCACCGGTCCGGACAGGACAAGAGACCCAGTACTTC. Its translation is CASSPVRTGQETQYF. The chain employs TRBV18 and TRBJ2-5, with 7 bases aligning to TRBD1. Germline-derived CDR1 and CDR2 are KGHSH and LQKENI. V dropped 3 bases and J dropped 2; count of bases not matched to a gene: 6. The CDR3 has 15 amino acids.

This chain links TRBV5-1 with TRBJ2-3, with TRBD2 matching over 9 bases. The length of the CDR3 is 16 residues. Germline trimming cut 4 bases from V and 1 base from J; bases unmatched to any gene: 7. The germline V gene encodes CDR1 SGHRS and CDR2 YFSETQ. DNA of the CDR3: TGCGCCAGCAGCGCCATAGCGGGAGACGGCACAGATACGCAGTATTTT. It yields the protein CASSAIAGDGTDTQYF.

The CDR3 DNA is TGTGCCACCAGTGATGACCGAGGAGGGAGTGGGGCCTGGACCCAGTACTTC. Translation gives CATSDDRGGSGAWTQYF. The rearrangement uses TRBV24-1 and TRBJ2-5; possibly TRBD2 for D (6 bases). This CDR3 comprises 17 residues. Germline assignment: CDR1 KGHDR and CDR2 SFDVKD. V dropped 3 bases and J dropped 7 bases, with 23 bases sitting between them.

As concerns this clone: Other nucleotide sequences from this sample produce the same CDR3. V gene TRBV3-1 (or the pseudogene TRBV3-2) combines with J gene TRBJ1-6, with a weak D call TRBD1 (6 bases). V lost 1 base, J lost 7 bases, and 8 bases lay in between. The CDR3 has 14 amino acids. Germline assignment: CDR1 LGHDT and CDR2 YNNKEL (reference sequence). The CDR3 loop is CASSQVQGNSPLHF. The CDR3 DNA reads as TGTGCCAGCAGCCAAGTCCAGGGGAATTCACCCCTCCACTTT.

The chain couples TRBV27 to TRBJ2-3; 10 nucleotides match TRBD2. Germline-derived CDR1 and CDR2 are MNHEY and SMNVEV (reference sequence). Losses at the gene ends were 6 bases for V and 7 bases for J; bases not matched to a gene: 13. CDR3 size: 16 residues. CDR3 DNA sequence: TGTGCCAGCAGGCCTGGGACTAGCGCGAGACTGTATACGCAGTATTTT. Translation gives CASRPGTSARLYTQYF.

This chain connects TRBV28 to TRBJ2-7; 8 bases map to TRBD1. With 1 base clipped from V and 9 bases from J, the junction kept 11 bases outside the gene matches. The germline V gene encodes CDR1 MDHEN and CDR2 SYDVKM. The CDR3 sequence is 15 residues long. CDR3 DNA sequence: TGTGCCAGCAGTTTATCAGGACAGGGCGGTAGAGGGCAGTACTTC. This gives the protein CASSLSGQGGRGQYF.

The chain uses TRBV12-3 or TRBV12-4 and TRBJ2-7; D is possibly TRBD2 (5 bases). V lost 3 bases, J lost 1 base, and 7 bases lay in between. The CDR3 is made up of 13 amino acids. DNA for the CDR3: TGTGCCAGCAGTTTCGGGAATTCCTACGAGCAGTACTTC. Protein product: CASSFGNSYEQYF.

The chain combines TRBV5-4 with TRBJ2-5, with TRBD2 matching 12 bases. V lost 3 bases and J lost 3; bases outside the gene matches: 6. The germline CDR1 and CDR2 sequences are SGHNT and YYREEE (reference sequence). This CDR3 contains 16 residues. The CDR3 DNA is TGTGCCAGCAGCTCCCCACGGACTAGCGGGGAAGAGACCCAGTACTTC. It specifies CASSSPRTSGEETQYF.

This clone appeared once. The V call is TRBV24-1, the J call TRBJ2-5; maybe TRBD1 (6 bases). The length of the CDR3 is 14 residues. Germline V lookup: CDR1 KGHDR, CDR2 SFDVKD. Trimming stripped 4 bases from V and 3 bases from J, with 11 bases between. The CDR3 sequence: CATSDRGWEETQYF. DNA of the CDR3: TGTGCCACCAGTGACAGGGGTTGGGAAGAGACCCAGTACTTC.

This sequence joins TRBV5-5 and TRBJ1-4; 7 nucleotides match TRBD1. In germline, CDR1 is SGHKS, CDR2 YYEKEE (reference sequence). The CDR3 is 15 residues long. The V gene end was trimmed by 3 bases and the J gene end by 4 bases; junction bases not matched to a gene: 6. CDR3 DNA sequence: TGTGCCAGCAGCTGGTATGACAGGGATAATGAAAAACTGTTTTTT. It codes for CASSWYDRDNEKLFF.